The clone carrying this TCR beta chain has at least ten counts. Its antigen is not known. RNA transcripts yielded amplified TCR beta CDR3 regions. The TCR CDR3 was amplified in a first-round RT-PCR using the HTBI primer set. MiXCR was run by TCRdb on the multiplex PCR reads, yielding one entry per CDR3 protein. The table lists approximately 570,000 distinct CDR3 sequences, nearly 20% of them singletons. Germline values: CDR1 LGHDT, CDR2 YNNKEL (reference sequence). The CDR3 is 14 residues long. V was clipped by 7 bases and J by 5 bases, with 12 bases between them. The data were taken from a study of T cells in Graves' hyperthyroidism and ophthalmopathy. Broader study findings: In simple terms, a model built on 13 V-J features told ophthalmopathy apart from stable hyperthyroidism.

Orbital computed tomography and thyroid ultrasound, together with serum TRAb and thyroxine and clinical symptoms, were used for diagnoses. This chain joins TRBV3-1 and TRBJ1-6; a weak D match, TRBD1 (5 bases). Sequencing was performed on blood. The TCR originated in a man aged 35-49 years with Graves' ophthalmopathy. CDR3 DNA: TGTGCCAGCACCCACGCAGGGCATAATTCACCCCTCCACTTT. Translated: CASTHAGHNSPLHF.